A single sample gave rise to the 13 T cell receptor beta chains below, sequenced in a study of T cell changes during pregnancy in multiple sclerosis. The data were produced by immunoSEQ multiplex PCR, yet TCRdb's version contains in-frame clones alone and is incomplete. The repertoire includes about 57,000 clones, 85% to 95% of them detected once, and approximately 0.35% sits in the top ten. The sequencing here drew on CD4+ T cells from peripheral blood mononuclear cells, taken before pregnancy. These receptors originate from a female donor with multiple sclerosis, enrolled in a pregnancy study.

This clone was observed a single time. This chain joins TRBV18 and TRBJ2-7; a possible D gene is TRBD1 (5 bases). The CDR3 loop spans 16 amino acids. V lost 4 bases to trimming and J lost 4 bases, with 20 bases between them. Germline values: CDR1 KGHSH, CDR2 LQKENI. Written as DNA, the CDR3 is TGTGCCAGCTCACTAGGGAATCCGACAGCCCTTTACGAGCAGTACTTC. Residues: CASSLGNPTALYEQYF.

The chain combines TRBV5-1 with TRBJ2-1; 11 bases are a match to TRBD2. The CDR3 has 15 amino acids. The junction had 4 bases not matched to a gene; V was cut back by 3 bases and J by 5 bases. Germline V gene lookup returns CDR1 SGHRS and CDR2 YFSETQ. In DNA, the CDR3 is TGCGCCAGCAGCTACGGACTAGCGGGTAACAATGAGCAGTTCTTC. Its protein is CASSYGLAGNNEQFF.

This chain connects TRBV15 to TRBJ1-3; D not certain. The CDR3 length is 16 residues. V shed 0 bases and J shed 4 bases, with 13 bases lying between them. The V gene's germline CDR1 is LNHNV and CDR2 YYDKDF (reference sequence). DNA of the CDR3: TGTGCCACCAGCAGAGATCGGGTAGACGGAGGAAACACCATATATTTT. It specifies CATSRDRVDGGNTIYF.

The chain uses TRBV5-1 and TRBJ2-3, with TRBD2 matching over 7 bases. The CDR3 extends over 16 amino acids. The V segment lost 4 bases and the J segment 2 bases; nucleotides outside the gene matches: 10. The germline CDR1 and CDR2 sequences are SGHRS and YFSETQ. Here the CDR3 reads CASSPPSGTYTDTQYF. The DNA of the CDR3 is TGCGCCAGCAGCCCCCCTAGCGGAACTTACACAGATACGCAGTATTTT.

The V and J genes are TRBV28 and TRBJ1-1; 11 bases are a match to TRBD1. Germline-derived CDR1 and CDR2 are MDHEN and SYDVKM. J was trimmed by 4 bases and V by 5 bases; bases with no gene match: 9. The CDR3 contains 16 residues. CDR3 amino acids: CASSPPAGTGGTEAFF. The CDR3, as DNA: TGTGCCAGCAGTCCCCCGGCCGGGACAGGGGGCACTGAAGCTTTCTTT.

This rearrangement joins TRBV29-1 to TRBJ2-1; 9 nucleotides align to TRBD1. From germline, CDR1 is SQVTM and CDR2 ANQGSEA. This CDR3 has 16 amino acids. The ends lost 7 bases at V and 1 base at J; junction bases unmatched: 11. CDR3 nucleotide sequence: TGCAGCGGGATAGATTGGGACAGGGTGTCCTACAATGAGCAGTTCTTC. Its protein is CSGIDWDRVSYNEQFF.

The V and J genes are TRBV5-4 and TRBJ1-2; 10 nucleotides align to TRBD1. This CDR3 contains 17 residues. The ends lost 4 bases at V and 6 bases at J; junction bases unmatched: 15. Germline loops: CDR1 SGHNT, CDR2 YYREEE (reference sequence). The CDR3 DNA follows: TGTGCCAGCAGCGCCAATCCTTCCGGGACAGGGGAACATGGCTACACCTTC. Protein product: CASSANPSGTGEHGYTF. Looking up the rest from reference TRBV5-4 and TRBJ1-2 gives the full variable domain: ETGVTQSPTHLIKTRGQQVTLRCSSQSGHNTVSWYQQALGQGPQFIFQYYREEENGRGNFPPRFSGLQFPNYSSELNVNALELDDSALYLCASSANPSGTGEHGYTFGSGTRLTVV.

CDR3 bases: TGTGCCATCAGTGACCCCGGGACAGGCGATAGCAATCAGCCCCAGCATTTT. It encodes CAISDPGTGDSNQPQHF. This sequence joins TRBV10-3 and TRBJ1-5, with TRBD1 identical over 8 bases. The CDR3 consists of 17 residues. Germline V gene data show CDR1 as ENHRY and CDR2 as SYGVKD. Unmatched junction bases numbered 7, after V lost 3 bases and J lost 0 bases.

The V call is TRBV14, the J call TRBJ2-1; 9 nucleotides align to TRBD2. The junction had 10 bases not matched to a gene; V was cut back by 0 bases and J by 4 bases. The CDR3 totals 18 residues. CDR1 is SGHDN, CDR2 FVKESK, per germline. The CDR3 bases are TGTGCCAGCAGCCAAGATCTTGGAGCGGGAGGTAGTTACAATGAGCAGTTCTTC. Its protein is CASSQDLGAGGSYNEQFF.

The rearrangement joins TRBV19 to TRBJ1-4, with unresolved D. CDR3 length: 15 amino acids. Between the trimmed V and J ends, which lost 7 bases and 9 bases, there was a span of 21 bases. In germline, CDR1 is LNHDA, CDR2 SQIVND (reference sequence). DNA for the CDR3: TGTGCCAGTAAACCTGCCCGGGGAAGCAATAAAAAACTGTTTTTT. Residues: CASKPARGSNKKLFF.

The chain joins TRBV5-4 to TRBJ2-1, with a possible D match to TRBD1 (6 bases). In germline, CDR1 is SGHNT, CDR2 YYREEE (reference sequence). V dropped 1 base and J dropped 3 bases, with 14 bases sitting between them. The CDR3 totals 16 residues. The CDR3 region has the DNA TGTGCCAGCAGCTTGCCCCCCCAGGGGATCTACAATGAGCAGTTCTTC. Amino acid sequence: CASSLPPQGIYNEQFF.

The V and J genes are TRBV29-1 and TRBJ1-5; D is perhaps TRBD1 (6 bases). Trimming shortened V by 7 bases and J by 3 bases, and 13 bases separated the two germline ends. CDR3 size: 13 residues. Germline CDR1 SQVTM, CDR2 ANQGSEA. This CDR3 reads CSAGGGANQPQHF. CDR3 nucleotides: TGCAGCGCGGGTGGGGGGGCCAATCAGCCCCAGCATTTT. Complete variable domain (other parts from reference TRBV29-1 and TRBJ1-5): SAVISQKPSRDICQRGTSLTIQCQVDSQVTMMFWYRQQPGQSLTLIATANQGSEATYESGFVIDKFPISRPNLTFSTLTVSNMSPEDSSIYLCSAGGGANQPQHFGDGTRLSIL.

The chain's CDR3 is CASSLTSGSYNEQFF. DNA of the CDR3: TGTGCCAGCAGTCTAACTAGCGGCTCCTACAATGAGCAGTTCTTC. The chain links TRBV6-4 to TRBJ2-1; 8 bases are shared with TRBD2. Germline loops: CDR1 MRHNA, CDR2 SNTAGT. The CDR3 covers 15 residues. The junction had 3 bases not matched to a gene; V was cut back by 5 bases and J by 0 bases.